A selection of T cell receptor beta chains follows, all from one sample in a study of CD8+ T cells in alopecia areata. Measured with immunoSEQ multiplex PCR; TCRdb has only the in-frame clones, and not every one. Of around 100,000 clones listed, roughly half are singletons. The sample comprised CD4+ T cells sorted from blood. These receptors all stem from a human donor in good health. The CDR3 runs from the conserved cysteine through the conserved F or W. D genes are given only for firm matches. The listing skips clone size in some rows; elsewhere it reads once, few, many or a size class.

>-|TRBJ1-6|TRBV15|-
TGTGCCACCAGCAGACCTCCTAGTACAGCTAATTCACCCCTCCACTTT
CATSRPPSTANSPLHF
>-|TRBJ1-6|TRBV23-1|-
TGCGCCAGCAGTCAATTATCCGACACAACGGGTTCACCCCTCCACTTT
CASSQLSDTTGSPLHF
>few|TRBJ1-5|TRBV27|TRBD1
TGTGCCAGCAGAGGCGAGGGGGCCTTCAATCAGCCCCAGCATTTT
CASRGEGAFNQPQHF
>-|TRBJ1-6|TRBV19|-
TGTGCCAGGGCGCGGACCACCAATTCACCCCTCCACTTT
CARARTTNSPLHF
>-|TRBJ1-2|TRBV5-4|TRBD1
TGTGCCAGCAGCTCAGCCAGGGGGCAGGGCTATGGCTACACCTTC
CASSSARGQGYGYTF
>-|TRBJ1-4|TRBV18|-
TGTGCCAGCTCACCACCAGCAGCTAATGAAAAACTGTTTTTT
CASSPPAANEKLFF
>-|TRBJ2-1|TRBV11-2|-
TGTGCCAGCAGCCCCCGCGGACCAATCGTCCAAAACGTCAATGAGCAGTTCTTC
CASSPRGPIVQNVNEQFF
>-|TRBJ2-1|TRBV5-4|-
TGTGCCAGCAGCTTGGGGGGCAGGAGCTCCTACAATGAGCAGTTCTTC
CASSLGGRSSYNEQFF
>-|TRBJ2-2|TRBV6-1|-
TGTGCCAGCAGTGAAGTGGGTGGGCAGAAGACGAACACCGGGGAGCTGTTTTTT
CASSEVGGQKTNTGELFF
>few|TRBJ2-5|TRBV28|-
TGTGCCAGCAGTTTAGAGTTGGATGGGTACCAAGAGACCCAGTACTTC
CASSLELDGYQETQYF
>-|TRBJ1-2|TRBV28|-
TGTGCCAGCAGTCTCGGGACATTTGGCTACACCTTC
CASSLGTFGYTF
>-|TRBJ2-7|TRBV2|TRBD1
TGTGCCAGCAGTCCGGGACAGGGTCGTCGGAGCGGGTACGAGCAGTACTTC
CASSPGQGRRSGYEQYF
>-|TRBJ2-7|TRBV10-3|TRBD1
TGTGCCACCCGACCGGGACAGGGGGCTATCAGCTCCTACGAGCAGTACTTC
CATRPGQGAISSYEQYF
>few|TRBJ1-1|TRBV19|-
TGTGCCAGTAGCAATTCAGCAGGGGCGATAGTTGAAGCTTTCTTT
CASSNSAGAIVEAFF
>-|TRBJ2-6|TRBV7-2|-
TGTGCCAGCAGCTTAAGAGGGAGCTCTGGGGCCAACGTCCTGACTTTC
CASSLRGSSGANVLTF
>few|TRBJ1-2|TRBV11-2|TRBD1
TGTGCCAGCAGCTTAAGGACAGGGGGCGCATCTGGCTACACCTTC
CASSLRTGGASGYTF
>-|TRBJ2-7|TRBV4-1|-
TGCGCCAGCAGCCCTTCCCCCAGGGGTAAGCGCTACGAGCAGTACTTC
CASSPSPRGKRYEQYF
>-|TRBJ1-6|TRBV7-2|-
TGTGCCAGCAGCTTAGGGGACTTCCTGTCACCCCTCCACTTT
CASSLGDFLSPLHF
>-|TRBJ2-5|TRBV30|TRBD2
TGTGCCTGGATAGCGGGGGGATCTGGGACCCAGTACTTC
CAWIAGGSGTQYF
>-|TRBJ1-6|TRBV7-6|-
TGTGCCAGCAGCCCGATAAGGTCCTATAATTCACCCCTCCACTTT
CASSPIRSYNSPLHF
>-|TRBJ1-4|TRBV30|-
TGTGCCTGGAGCTACCGGAATAGGGAAAACGAAAAACTGTTTTTT
CAWSYRNRENEKLFF
>-|TRBJ1-1|TRBV7-9|-
TGTGCCAGCAGCTTAGGCGAGGGTAGGGACACTGAAGCTTTCTTT
CASSLGEGRDTEAFF
>-|TRBJ1-1|TRBV4-2|-
TGTGCCAGCAGCCATCCCGACAGTTTGAACACTGAAGCTTTCTTT
CASSHPDSLNTEAFF
>-|TRBJ2-3|TRBV2|-
TGTGCCAGCAGTCCCCGGCACCCTGCGGGCACAGATACGCAGTATTTT
CASSPRHPAGTDTQYF
>-|TRBJ2-5|TRBV7-9|-
TGTGCCAGCAGCTTATCGGAATCCGGAGAGACCCAGTACTTC
CASSLSESGETQYF
>-|TRBJ2-7|TRBV7-2|TRBD2
TGTGCCAGCAGCTTTTCTAGCGGGGGCTACGAGCAGTACTTC
CASSFSSGGYEQYF
>-|TRBJ2-5|TRBV29-1|TRBD1
TGCAGCGTTGACGGACAGGGGGCTCGAGGCGGGGAGACCCAGTACTTC
CSVDGQGARGGETQYF
>few|TRBJ1-1|TRBV7-9|TRBD1
TGTGCCAGCAGCCCAGCCGGGTGGACAGGAGCTTTCTTT
CASSPAGWTGAFF
>few|TRBJ2-1|TRBV30|-
TGTGCCTGGAGTGAAACGAACCTCTACAATGAGCAGTTCTTC
CAWSETNLYNEQFF
>many|TRBJ2-3|TRBV7-8|-
TGTGCCAGCAGCTTTGGTAGCGACCCTAGCACAGATACGCAGTATTTT
CASSFGSDPSTDTQYF
>once|TRBJ1-2|TRBV13|-
TGTGCCAGCAGCTTGTCCCAAGGCTTAGGCTACACCTTC
CASSLSQGLGYTF
>few|TRBJ2-4|TRBV7-2|-
TGTGCCAGCAGCTTAGGGATATTCGGGGGCCCCTCGGAAAACATTCAGTACTTC
CASSLGIFGGPSENIQYF
>few|TRBJ1-1|TRBV19|-
TGTGCCAGTAGTATCAACGCAGGTATTGCTGAAGCTTTCTTT
CASSINAGIAEAFF
>-|TRBJ2-5|TRBV6-5|-
TGTGCCAGCAGTTACTCCCCACGACCCAAACAAGAGACCCAGTACTTC
CASSYSPRPKQETQYF
>-|TRBJ2-5|TRBV29-1|TRBD2
TGCAGCGTACTGACTAGCGCGGTCCAGACCCAGTACTTC
CSVLTSAVQTQYF
>few|TRBJ2-1|TRBV7-2|-
TGTGCCAGCAGCTTAACCCAGCTGTACAATGAGCAGTTCTTC
CASSLTQLYNEQFF
>-|TRBJ1-4|TRBV28|-
TGTGCCAGCACCTCGGGGTGGGGGCCTAAAAGGAATGAAAAACTGTTTTTT
CASTSGWGPKRNEKLFF
>-|TRBJ2-5|TRBV6-5|TRBD2
TGTGCCAGCAGCCTCAGCGGGGGGCAAGAGACCCAGTACTTC
CASSLSGGQETQYF
>-|TRBJ1-5|TRBV7-2|-
TGTGCCAGCAGCTTGCAGGGACCTAAGCCCCAGCATTTT
CASSLQGPKPQHF
>-|TRBJ2-2|TRBV6-1|-
TGTGCCAGCGGGTCCGGGGTCACCGGGGAGCTGTTTTTT
CASGSGVTGELFF
>-|TRBJ1-4|TRBV18|-
TGTGCCAGCTCGCCGGGGTTTAATGAAAAACTGTTTTTT
CASSPGFNEKLFF
>-|TRBJ2-7|TRBV28|TRBD1
TGTGCCAGCATTCCAGGGGGTAGTTACGAGCAGTACTTC
CASIPGGSYEQYF
>-|TRBJ2-5|TRBV4-1|TRBD1
TGCGCCAGCAGCCAAGACGGGACAGGGCGGATTCTTTTAGAGACCCAGTACTTC
CASSQDGTGRILLETQYF
>few|TRBJ1-6|TRBV27|-
TGTGCCAGCAGTTTGCAGCGAGGGGAATCCCTCCACTTT
CASSLQRGESLHF
>-|TRBJ1-2|TRBV29-1|TRBD1
TGCAGCGTTGGGGGACAGGCTCATGGCTACACCTTC
CSVGGQAHGYTF